Listed below are T cell receptor beta chains from one sample, sequenced in a study of neurological immune-mediated disorders. TCRdb re-called the 5' RACE reads through MiXCR, storing one row per CDR3 protein. Of some 57,000 distinct CDR3 sequences in the sample, around 3.4% were seen once. Source material: PBMCs. The receptors were gathered from a woman aged 55-69 years with multiple sclerosis. Both conserved end residues are part of each CDR3. The D gene is left open where the match is weak. Part of the rows lack a size; the others show once, few, many or a class for expanded clones.

>TRBD2|many|TRBJ2-3|TRBV5-1
CASSFTSGNMDTQYF
TGCGCCAGCAGCTTTACTAGCGGAAACATGGATACGCAGTATTTT
>-|many|TRBJ2-7|TRBV5-1
CASSLGWIYEQYF
TGCGCCAGCAGCTTGGGTTGGATCTACGAGCAGTACTTC
>-|-|TRBJ2-7|TRBV28
CASSLGYPWEQYF
TGTGCCAGCAGTTTAGGGTATCCCTGGGAGCAGTACTTC
>TRBD1|many|TRBJ2-7|TRBV20-1
CSLDRGFSYEQYF
TGCAGTTTGGACAGGGGATTTTCCTACGAGCAGTACTTC
>-|many|TRBJ2-7|TRBV7-2
CASSFKSTKGEQYF
TGTGCCAGCAGCTTTAAGTCCACGAAGGGTGAGCAGTACTTC
>-|many|TRBJ1-1|TRBV7-9
CASSSGGRVNTEAFF
TGTGCCAGCAGCTCCGGGGGAAGGGTGAACACTGAAGCTTTCTTT
>-|many|TRBJ2-3|TRBV27
CASSLRGSADTQYF
TGTGCCAGCAGTTTGAGGGGTTCCGCAGATACGCAGTATTTT
>TRBD1|many|TRBJ2-2|TRBV4-2
CASSRNRGTGELFF
TGTGCCAGCAGCCGAAACAGGGGAACCGGGGAGCTGTTTTTT
>TRBD1|many|TRBJ1-2|TRBV28
CASSDTGTGYGYTF
TGTGCCAGCAGTGACACCGGGACAGGGTATGGCTACACCTTC
>-|many|TRBJ2-7|TRBV20-1
CSARPPGVSYEQYF
TGCAGTGCTAGACCGCCGGGAGTCTCCTACGAGCAGTACTTC
>TRBD1|many|TRBJ2-2|TRBV15
CATSRGGQAGELFF
TGTGCCACCAGCAGAGGTGGACAGGCCGGGGAGCTGTTTTTT
>-|many|TRBJ2-1|TRBV7-9
CAQEGDEGEQFF
TGTGCCCAGGAGGGGGATGAGGGTGAGCAGTTCTTC
>-|many|TRBJ2-7|TRBV5-1
CASSSDGRAYEQYF
TGCGCCAGCAGCTCCGATGGACGGGCCTACGAGCAGTACTTC
>TRBD1|many|TRBJ1-2|TRBV5-6
CASSWVDRGRYGYTF
TGTGCCAGCAGCTGGGTCGACAGGGGACGATATGGCTACACCTTC
>TRBD1|many|TRBJ2-1|TRBV14
CASSPRQGYNEQFF
TGTGCCAGCAGCCCTAGACAGGGATACAATGAGCAGTTCTTC
>-|many|TRBJ2-5|TRBV29-1
CSVALGQKETQYF
TGCAGCGTCGCACTTGGACAGAAAGAGACCCAGTACTTC
>-|many|TRBJ1-6|TRBV20-1
CSARDPARALHF
TGCAGTGCTAGAGATCCCGCGAGGGCCCTCCACTTT
>-|many|TRBJ1-2|TRBV15
CATSPGQGSGYTF
TGTGCCACCAGCCCGGGTCAGGGGAGCGGCTACACCTTC
>-|many|TRBJ2-1|TRBV2
CASTALHGGDEQFF
TGTGCCAGCACCGCCTTACACGGAGGCGATGAGCAGTTCTTC
>TRBD1|many|TRBJ1-1|TRBV7-2
CASSFTTQGGAFF
TGTGCCAGCAGCTTTACTACACAGGGGGGTGCTTTCTTT
>-|many|TRBJ1-1|TRBV5-1
CASSLRKLGEAFF
TGCGCCAGCAGCTTGAGAAAGCTTGGGGAAGCTTTCTTT
>TRBD2|few|TRBJ2-3|TRBV4-1
CASSQAPLSGGRTDTQYF
TGCGCCAGCAGCCAAGCACCCTTAAGCGGGGGACGCACAGATACGCAGTATTTT
>-|many|TRBJ2-5|TRBV5-1
CASSLGAQETQYF
TGCGCCAGCAGCTTGGGGGCTCAAGAGACCCAGTACTTC
>-|-|TRBJ2-4|TRBV18
CASSPLGGDKNIQYF
TGTGCCAGCTCACCATTGGGGGGAGACAAAAACATTCAGTACTTC
>-|many|TRBJ1-6|TRBV6-1
CASSAETGDFAPLHF
TGTGCCAGCAGTGCCGAGACAGGCGACTTTGCGCCCCTCCACTTT
>-|many|TRBJ1-2|TRBV4-3
CASSQDLGGNYGYTF
TGCGCCAGCAGCCAAGATTTGGGGGGTAACTATGGCTACACCTTC
>TRBD1|many|TRBJ1-4|TRBV3-1
CASSRVGAGQGNEKLFF
TGTGCCAGCAGCCGCGTGGGGGCCGGACAGGGTAATGAAAAACTGTTTTTT
>TRBD2|many|TRBJ2-1|TRBV7-3
CASSLTGLAGGYNEQFF
TGTGCCAGCAGCTTAACAGGGCTAGCGGGAGGGTACAATGAGCAGTTCTTC
>TRBD1|many|TRBJ1-2|TRBV13
CASNPGTVSLYGYTF
TGTGCCAGCAATCCCGGGACAGTGAGCCTCTATGGCTACACCTTC
>-|many|TRBJ2-1|TRBV5-1
CASSSQGRDEQFF
TGCGCCAGCAGCTCACAGGGGAGGGATGAGCAGTTCTTC
>-|many|TRBJ2-5|TRBV5-1
CASSLGQKETQYF
TGCGCCAGCAGCTTGGGACAAAAAGAGACCCAGTACTTC